This T cell receptor beta chain was obtained from a study of molecular identifiers for immune sequencing clone quantification. From the PCR reads, TCRdb called clonotypes with MiXCR, one entry per CDR3 protein. The profile shows around 480,000 distinct CDR3 sequences, around 21% of them singletons. CDR3 size: 12 residues. The V gene lost 6 bases and the J gene lost 6 bases, with 8 bases spanning the gap. The V gene's germline CDR1 is MNHEY and CDR2 SMNVEV (reference sequence). The table lists this clonotype with a few counts. The chain links TRBV27 to TRBJ2-2; D gene uncertain. The sequenced material came from naive CD8+ T cells from blood, with Jurkat cell RNA spiked in. Subset indicated: FACS-sorted CD8+CD4-CCR7+CD45RA+ naive T cells. This clonotype was obtained from a human donor in good health. Some libraries in this study had Jurkat cell RNA spiked in. The CDR3 DNA is TGTGCCAGCAGGCTTATAGCCGGGGAGCTGTTTTTT. This sequence encodes CASRLIAGELFF.